The present TCR beta chain was sequenced within a study of T-cell reconstitution after alpha-beta-depleted transplantation in children. The authors prepared the TCRbeta library with unique molecular identifiers. TCRdb re-called the PCR reads with MiXCR, one entry per CDR3 protein. The profile shows 420,000 or so distinct CDR3 sequences, roughly 11% of them singletons. This clonotype showed up just a few times. This CDR3 region has 15 residues. J was trimmed by 8 bases and V by 1 base; bases with no gene match: 4. CDR1 SEHNR and CDR2 FQNEAQ come from the germline V gene (reference sequence). The chain has TRBV7-9 and TRBJ2-1; 11 bases align to TRBD2. This specimen was PBMCs from the stem cell graft donor, taken from the stem cell graft. This TCR was sampled from a human donor who donated a stem cell graft to a child with acute myeloid leukemia. The CDR3 sequence is CASSLVAGGPYEQFF. DNA of the CDR3: TGTGCCAGCAGCTTAGTAGCGGGGGGGCCGTATGAGCAGTTCTTC. The full variable domain, rest sourced from reference TRBV7-9 and TRBJ2-1, is DTGVSQNPRHKITKRGQNVTFRCDPISEHNRLYWYRQTLGQGPEFLTYFQNEAQLEKSRLLSDRFSAERPKGSFSTLEIQRTEQGDSAMYLCASSLVAGGPYEQFFGPGTRLTVL.